Listed here is a single TCR beta chain. Its matching antigen is unknown. Deletions cut 3 bases from V and 3 bases from J, with 23 bases between. Per germline, CDR1 LNHNV and CDR2 YYDKDF (reference sequence). The CDR3 has 18 amino acids. 5'RACE primed from the constant segment yielded TCR alpha and TCR beta cDNA libraries bearing sample barcodes and UMIs. TCRdb re-analysed the 5' RACE reads in MiXCR, keeping a single row per CDR3 protein. The table has a few hundred thousand distinct CDR3 sequences, less than 25% seen once; the top ten hold 7.5% to 9.5%. This entry is derived from a study of T-cell memory formation after mild COVID-19. Study-level results: Cross-reactive memory seemingly joined, as some responding clones were found in pre-infection memory. Clones contracting across day 15 to 85 had a balanced CD4/CD8 profile; later expanding clones leaned CD4+.

Material for sequencing was PBMCs or a T cell subset sorted from them (not recorded which). The source is an adult woman who had mild COVID-19 (a few samples of this study predate the infection). Cell type and time point are not known. V gene TRBV15 combines with J gene TRBJ1-2; a possible D gene is TRBD1 (5 bases). The CDR3 sequence is CATSSRTKIGGTDYGYTF. The DNA of the CDR3 is TGTGCCACCAGCAGTCGAACGAAAATTGGGGGTACAGACTATGGCTACACCTTC.